These 21 T cell receptor beta chains were all obtained from the same sample, sequenced in a study of T cell responses to AZD1222 COVID-19 vaccine. Using immunoSEQ multiplex PCR, the repertoire was profiled, and TCRdb retains in-frame clones only, with some absent. The table records about 150,000 clones, 90% of them present only once. The sample was peripheral blood, taken on day 0 of AZD1222 vaccination. These receptors were taken from an adult in good health.

The rearrangement joins TRBV19 to TRBJ1-1; perhaps TRBD1 as D (5 bases). The CDR3 sequence is 12 residues long. Trimming shortened V by 7 bases and J by 4 bases, and 10 bases separated the two germline ends. Germline V gene data show CDR1 as LNHDA and CDR2 as SQIVND (reference sequence). CDR3 DNA: TGTGCCAGTAAAGTGGGGCGCACTGAAGCTTTCTTT. It is translated as CASKVGRTEAFF.

The chain is built from TRBV7-3 and TRBJ1-1, with 7 nucleotides matching TRBD1. V dropped 6 bases and J dropped 13; count of bases not matched to a gene: 8. From germline, CDR1 is SGHTA and CDR2 FQGTGA. The CDR3 is 11 amino acids. In DNA, the CDR3 is TGTGCCAGCAGTCAGGGGGGCCATGTTTTCTTT. Translating it yields CASSQGGHVFF. The whole variable domain, remainder taken from reference TRBV7-3 and TRBJ1-1, is GAGVSQTPSNKVTEKGKYVELRCDPISGHTALYWYRQSLGQGPEFLIYFQGTGAADDSGLPNDRFFAVRPEGSVSTLKIQRTERGDSAVYLCASSQGGHVFFGQGTRLTVV.

This chain joins TRBV12-5 and TRBJ1-2; 9 bases are a match to TRBD1. Germline V CDR1 and CDR2: LGHNT, FRNRAP. The CDR3 covers 16 residues. V dropped 1 base and J dropped 2; count of bases not matched to a gene: 5. This CDR3 reads CASGLGEGQGNYGYTF. CDR3 DNA sequence: TGTGCTAGTGGTTTGGGGGAAGGACAGGGGAACTATGGCTACACCTTC.

The chain links TRBV21-1 to TRBJ2-7; no DNA check was done on the table's D call, TRBD1. TRBV21-1 is given as a pseudogene. CDR3 size: 16 residues. CDR3 DNA: TGTGCCAGCAGCCAAAGGGGGGACAGGGACCTCTACGAGCAGTACTTC. It is translated as CASSQRGDRDLYEQYF.

This clone was observed a single time. The V gene is TRBV12-3 or TRBV12-4, the J gene TRBJ1-4; D gene unclear. V gave up 6 bases and J gave up 3 bases, with 5 bases separating them. This CDR3 is built from 12 residues. CDR3 region: CASREANEKLFF. DNA for the CDR3: TGTGCCAGCAGGGAGGCTAATGAAAAACTGTTTTTT.

The rearrangement links TRBV14 to TRBJ2-7; 9 bases map to TRBD1. The CDR3 runs 18 residues. Germline CDR1 SGHDN, CDR2 FVKESK. V was clipped by 2 bases and J by 0 bases; unmatched bases: 11. The CDR3, as DNA: TGTGCCAGCAGCCAAATAGGACGAGGGACAGGGATCTCCTACGAGCAGTACTTC. This codes for CASSQIGRGTGISYEQYF.

This rearrangement joins TRBV11-2 to TRBJ2-1; no definite D call. This CDR3 is built from 12 residues. In germline, CDR1 is SGHAT, CDR2 FQNNGV. Trimming took off 5 bases at V and 4 bases at J, with 6 bases between the two ends. DNA of the CDR3: TGTGCCAGCAGCCGGGCTTACAATGAGCAGTTCTTC. Translating it yields CASSRAYNEQFF.

The chain is built from TRBV23-1 and TRBJ1-1; no reliable D call. TRBV23-1 is an open reading frame, and its role is uncertain. V was trimmed by 7 bases and J by 12 bases, leaving 9 bases between them. This CDR3 comprises 9 residues. The CDR3 reads CASNPGPFF. The CDR3 DNA sequence: TGCGCCAGCAACCCCGGACCTTTCTTT.

V is TRBV7-9 and J is TRBJ2-7, with 12 bases matching TRBD2. Germline trimming cut 5 bases from V and 7 bases from J; bases unmatched to any gene: 15. Germline loops: CDR1 SEHNR, CDR2 FQNEAQ (reference sequence). The CDR3 runs to 17 residues. The CDR3, as DNA: TGTGCCAGCAGCCAACCCCTAGCGGGGGGGACTCGGCGTGAGCAGTACTTC. Its translation: CASSQPLAGGTRREQYF.

The rearrangement uses TRBV2 and TRBJ2-5; 9 bases map to TRBD1. This CDR3 comprises 13 residues. From germline, CDR1 is SNHLY and CDR2 FYNNEI. V shed 11 bases, J shed 3 bases, and the junction held 7 bases outside the gene matches. The DNA for the CDR3 is TGTGCCTGGAACCGGGACAGGGAAGAGACCCAGTACTTC. Translated: CAWNRDREETQYF.

The gene calls are TRBV18 and TRBJ2-5; D gene unclear. Germline V gene data show CDR1 as KGHSH and CDR2 as LQKENI. V lost 0 bases and J lost 4, with 9 bases in between. The CDR3 extends over 14 amino acids. This CDR3 is CASSPPPGRETQYF. The CDR3 nucleotides read TGTGCCAGCTCACCACCCCCGGGCCGAGAGACCCAGTACTTC.

The chain uses TRBV6-5 and TRBJ1-2; no clear D gene. CDR1 is MNHEY, CDR2 SVGAGI, per germline. Trimming removed 5 bases at V and 2 bases at J, with 3 bases between. The CDR3 sequence is 11 residues long. CDR3 in amino acids: CASSTNYGYTF. In nucleotides, the CDR3 is TGTGCCAGCAGTACCAACTATGGCTACACCTTC.

This clone was observed a few times. The rearrangement joins TRBV11-2 to TRBJ2-2; 7 bases fit TRBD2. Germline V CDR1 and CDR2: SGHAT, FQNNGV. The trim removed 1 base at V and 5 bases at J, leaving 1 base unmatched. The CDR3 contains 14 residues. The CDR3, as DNA: TGTGCCAGCAGCTTAGGGCGGGAGACCGGGGAGCTGTTTTTT. Its protein is CASSLGRETGELFF.

This chain uses TRBV6-2 or TRBV6-3 with TRBJ1-1; 7 bases fit TRBD1. V dropped 2 bases and J dropped 2; count of bases not matched to a gene: 20. Germline lookup yields CDR1 MNHEY and CDR2 SVGEGT. The CDR3 extends over 20 amino acids. The CDR3 protein is CASSYPSDRDKNGVNTEAFF. In nucleotides, the CDR3 is TGTGCCAGCAGTTACCCCTCTGACAGGGATAAAAACGGGGTTAACACTGAAGCTTTCTTT.

The chain carries TRBV11-2 and TRBJ1-2, with D possibly TRBD1 on 6 matching bases. The germline gives CDR1 SGHAT, CDR2 FQNNGV. Trimming took 5 bases from V and 4 from J, leaving 17 bases between them. The CDR3 consists of 15 residues. The CDR3 sequence: CASSPDLGGFYGYTF. The CDR3 DNA reads as TGTGCCAGCAGCCCCGACCTTGGGGGCTTCTATGGCTACACCTTC.

This clone was observed once. The chain combines TRBV5-1 with TRBJ1-5, with 7 nucleotides matching TRBD1. J was trimmed by 2 bases and V by 0 bases; bases with no gene match: 8. CDR3 length: 17 amino acids. CDR1 and CDR2 from the germline V gene are SGHRS and YFSETQ. CDR3 coding DNA: TGCGCCAGCAGCTTGGGCCCTGACAGGGTTGGCAATCAGCCCCAGCATTTT. Translated, it gives CASSLGPDRVGNQPQHF.

This clone appeared a single time. The chain employs TRBV29-1 and TRBJ1-5; D unresolved. The CDR3 length is 13 residues. Trimming stripped 7 bases from V and 1 base from J, with 11 bases between. The germline V gene encodes CDR1 SQVTM and CDR2 ANQGSEA. This CDR3 is CSAGLGSNQPQHF. The CDR3 DNA reads TGCAGCGCCGGTCTTGGGAGCAATCAGCCCCAGCATTTT.

The chain couples TRBV7-9 to TRBJ1-6; D not certain. Germline CDR1 is SEHNR and CDR2 is FQNEAQ (reference sequence). V was cut by 2 bases and J by 0 bases, with 17 bases left in between. This CDR3 spans 19 amino acids. The CDR3 region has the DNA TGTGCCAGCAGCTTAATTGCCCGTACTATAACCTCCTATAATTCACCCCTCCACTTT. It translates to CASSLIARTITSYNSPLHF.

V and J are TRBV5-4 and TRBJ2-1; D call uncertain. Germline CDR1 SGHNT, CDR2 YYREEE (reference sequence). Trimming shortened V by 2 bases and J by 3 bases, and 0 bases separated the two germline ends. This CDR3 contains 11 residues. The CDR3 nucleotides read TGTGCCAGCAGCTTCTACAATGAGCAGTTCTTC. Its protein product is CASSFYNEQFF.

This rearrangement joins TRBV9 to TRBJ1-2; 7 nucleotides agree with TRBD1. The CDR3 length is 14 residues. V lost 6 bases to trimming and J lost 5 bases; unmatched junction nucleotides: 10. The germline V gene encodes CDR1 SGDLS and CDR2 YYNGEE. The CDR3 coding sequence is TGTGCCAGCACTAAGGGGGCGCGGGAGTATGGCTACACCTTC. It encodes CASTKGAREYGYTF.

The chain links TRBV6-2 or TRBV6-3 to TRBJ1-1, with a weak D call TRBD1 (6 bases). The CDR3 length is 13 residues. Trimming removed 6 bases at V and 4 bases at J, with 12 bases between. CDR1 MNHEY and CDR2 SVGEGT come from the germline V gene. The CDR3 DNA is TGTGCCAGCAGCCTTGGGGGGCTCACTGAAGCTTTCTTT. It specifies CASSLGGLTEAFF.